This T cell receptor beta chain was recorded in a study of human T cells and chemical hapten exposure. Study background: The patients, most of them female, presented with alopecia areata, totalis or universalis. Minor volume differences among pooled libraries chiefly drove per-sample TCR yield variation.

TCRdb recomputed calls from the RACE reads with MiXCR, one row per CDR3 protein. The table has about 85,000 distinct CDR3 sequences, approximately 9% seen once. Germline V lookup: CDR1 SGHRS, CDR2 YFSETQ. The CDR3 has 17 residues. V lost 4 bases to trimming and J lost 0 bases, with 18 bases between them. Ten or more counts support this clonotype. The sample's time point: pre-sensitization, week 0. Treatment noted: therapeutic diphenylcyclopropenone sensitization with weekly scalp DPC. The total RNA was obtained from whole blood that was not fractionated. The sequence derives from a man in his forties with alopecia areata. Some clones in this sample may be carry-over from other donors' samples. The material sequenced was whole blood, taken in connection with sensitization to the hapten diphenylcyclopropenone (DPC). The chain joins TRBV5-1 to TRBJ2-3; no definite D call. In nucleotides, the CDR3 is TGCGCCAGCAGCCCCCCCCACCAGGCGCTTAGCACAGATACGCAGTATTTT. Amino acids: CASSPPHQALSTDTQYF.